What follows are 15 T cell receptor beta chains derived from one specimen sequenced in a study of beta chain features in type 1 diabetes. Of the isolated RNA, all was reverse transcribed, and so the sequenced material was expressed TCRB transcripts. The data were produced by immunoSEQ multiplex PCR, yet TCRdb's version contains in-frame clones alone and is incomplete. This sample has 130,000 to 150,000 clones; over 9.5% occur once, and the top ten carry 1.3%. The source material was naive CD4+ T cells from blood. Receptor source: a man aged 18 to 30 in good health.

The chain recombines TRBV6-6 with TRBJ1-2, with a weak D call TRBD1 (5 bases). From germline, CDR1 is MNHNY and CDR2 SVGAGI (reference sequence). CDR3 length equals 12 residues. V was shortened by 4 bases and J by 4 bases, with 7 bases between the two germline ends. The DNA for the CDR3 is TGTGCCAGCAGTTCAGGGATCTATGGCTACACCTTC. It yields the protein CASSSGIYGYTF.

J is TRBJ2-3 and V is TRBV6-5; D gene unclear. Trimming left V 4 bases short and J 8 bases short, with 13 bases between. This CDR3 region has 13 residues. Germline V lookup: CDR1 MNHEY, CDR2 SVGAGI. The CDR3 spells CASSSNGGGTQYF. CDR3 nucleotides: TGTGCCAGCAGTTCAAATGGCGGTGGTACGCAGTATTTT.

This clone was seen many times. Here the CDR3 DNA reads TGCAGCGTCCGGGAGGGGGACCAGCCCCAGCATTTT. Its translation is CSVREGDQPQHF. V usage is TRBV29-1 and J usage is TRBJ1-5, with a possible D match to TRBD1 (6 bases). Germline-derived CDR1 and CDR2 are SQVTM and ANQGSEA. V gave up 6 bases and J gave up 7 bases, with 13 bases separating them. The CDR3 has 12 residues.

This chain joins TRBV5-1 and TRBJ2-7; the D gene is possibly TRBD2 (5 bases). Germline V gene lookup returns CDR1 SGHRS and CDR2 YFSETQ. The V end lost 0 bases, the J end lost 3 bases, and 19 bases lay between the germline ends. CDR3 length: 17 residues. As DNA, the CDR3 is TGCGCCAGCAGCTTGGTGGCGAGGGCGTTAAAAGACTACGAGCAGTACTTC. Its translation: CASSLVARALKDYEQYF.

V and J are TRBV6-1 and TRBJ1-1, with a possible D match to TRBD1 (6 bases). The CDR3 runs 14 residues. V lost 8 bases, J lost 5 bases, and 18 bases lay in between. In germline, CDR1 is MNHNS, CDR2 SASEGT. CDR3 in amino acids: CASVKSGGATEAFF. The CDR3 region has the DNA TGTGCCAGCGTCAAGTCGGGGGGCGCGACTGAAGCTTTCTTT.

This clone occurred a few times. The chain is built from TRBV5-4 and TRBJ2-1, with 8 bases that match TRBD2. Germline-derived CDR1 and CDR2 are SGHNT and YYREEE (reference sequence). CDR3 size: 15 residues. Trimming at V came to 0 bases and at J to 6 bases, leaving 5 bases not matched to a gene. CDR3 loop: CASSLAAGGRNEQFF. CDR3 in DNA: TGTGCCAGCAGCTTGGCGGCGGGAGGACGCAATGAGCAGTTCTTC.

This clone was seen only a few times. The chain combines TRBV30 with TRBJ2-7, with D perhaps TRBD2 (6 bases). V was cut by 5 bases and J by 6 bases, with 17 bases left in between. This CDR3 is built from 13 residues. Germline lookup yields CDR1 GTSNPN and CDR2 SVGIG (reference sequence). In nucleotides, the CDR3 is TGTGCCTGGGGGCGGGACGGAGGGTTCGAGCAGTACTTC. As protein: CAWGRDGGFEQYF. Full variable domain (outside the CDR3, taken from reference TRBV30 and TRBJ2-7): SQTIHQWPATLVQPVGSPLSLECTVEGTSNPNLYWYRQAAGRGLQLLFYSVGIGQISSEVPQNLSASRPQDRQFILSSKKLLLSDSGFYLCAWGRDGGFEQYFGPGTRLTVT.

V is TRBV6-6 and J is TRBJ1-2; D unclear. Trimming removed 6 bases from V and 4 bases from J, with 9 bases in between. The germline V gene encodes CDR1 MNHNY and CDR2 SVGAGI (reference sequence). This CDR3 is 12 amino acids long. Here the CDR3 reads CASSPTGYGYTF. In nucleotides, the CDR3 is TGTGCCAGCAGCCCAACTGGCTATGGCTACACCTTC.

This clone came up many times. The chain links TRBV6-6 to TRBJ2-3; D gene uncertain. The germline gives CDR1 MNHNY, CDR2 SVGAGI (reference sequence). V lost 3 bases and J 2 bases, leaving 9 bases between the germline ends. This CDR3 region has 14 residues. The CDR3 loop is CASSYGANTDTQYF. For the CDR3, the DNA is TGTGCCAGCAGTTATGGAGCAAACACAGATACGCAGTATTTT.

The rearrangement joins TRBV2 to TRBJ1-4; tentatively, D is TRBD1 (5 bases). This CDR3 spans 12 amino acids. Germline lookup yields CDR1 SNHLY and CDR2 FYNNEI. Trimming took off 7 bases at V and 5 bases at J, with 8 bases between the two ends. The CDR3 protein is CASNRPNEKLFF. Here the CDR3 DNA reads TGTGCCAGCAACAGGCCAAATGAAAAACTGTTTTTT.

The chain couples TRBV11-3 to TRBJ2-2; weak D call: TRBD2 (5 bases). This CDR3 is 13 amino acids long. Trimming pared 4 bases from V and 6 bases from J, leaving 9 bases between. From germline, CDR1 is SGHNT and CDR2 YENEEA. Here the CDR3 reads CASSSGDAGELFF. As DNA, the CDR3 is TGTGCCAGCAGCTCCGGGGATGCCGGGGAGCTGTTTTTT.

This clone was seen more than once but under ten times. The chain links TRBV7-9 to TRBJ1-4; 8 nucleotides match TRBD1. Germline CDR1 is SEHNR and CDR2 is FQNEAQ (reference sequence). This CDR3 region has 14 residues. With 5 bases clipped from V and 8 bases from J, the junction kept 7 bases outside the gene matches. The DNA of the CDR3 is TGTGCCAGCAGCGTGGACAGGGAGAGAGAAAAACTGTTTTTT. It translates to CASSVDREREKLFF.

Only a few counts were recorded for this clone. V and J are TRBV7-2 and TRBJ2-5; a weak D match, TRBD1 (5 bases). V dropped 1 base and J dropped 3 bases, with 9 bases sitting between them. CDR1 and CDR2 from the germline V gene are SGHTA and FQGNSA. The CDR3 has 14 amino acids. CDR3 DNA sequence: TGTGCCAGCAGCTTAGGGCAGGGTGAAGAGACCCAGTACTTC. It encodes CASSLGQGEETQYF.

The chain uses TRBV28 and TRBJ2-5; 8 bases align to TRBD2. The assigned J gene may be wrong: the sequence end matches TRBJ2-7 better. The CDR3 is made up of 13 amino acids. The germline CDR1 and CDR2 sequences are MDHEN and SYDVKM. In DNA form, the CDR3 reads TGTGCCAGCAGGTCGGGGGGGGCGTACGAGCAGTACTTC. It is translated as CASRSGGAYEQYF.

This clone was counted a few times. The rearrangement joins TRBV5-6 to TRBJ2-7; 8 positions agree with TRBD2. Trimming took 3 bases from V and 4 from J; bases not matched to a gene: 9. This CDR3 contains 15 residues. Germline CDR1 and CDR2: SGHDT and YYEEEE. The CDR3 DNA reads TGTGCCAGCAGCTCACCGGGACTAGGAAATTACGAGCAGTACTTC. Translated: CASSSPGLGNYEQYF.